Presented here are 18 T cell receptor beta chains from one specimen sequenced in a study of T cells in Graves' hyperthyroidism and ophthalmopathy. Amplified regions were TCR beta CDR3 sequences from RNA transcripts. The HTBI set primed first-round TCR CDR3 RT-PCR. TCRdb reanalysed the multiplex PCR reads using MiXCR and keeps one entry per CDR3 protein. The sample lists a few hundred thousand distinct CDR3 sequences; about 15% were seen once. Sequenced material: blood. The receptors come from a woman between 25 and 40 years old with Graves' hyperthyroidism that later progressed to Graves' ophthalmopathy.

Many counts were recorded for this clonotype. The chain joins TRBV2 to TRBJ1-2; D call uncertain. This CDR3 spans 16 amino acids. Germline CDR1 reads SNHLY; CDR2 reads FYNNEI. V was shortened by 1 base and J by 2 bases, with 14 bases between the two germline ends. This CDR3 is CASSEEEGLYNYGYTF. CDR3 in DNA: TGTGCCAGCAGTGAAGAGGAGGGTTTATACAACTATGGCTACACCTTC.

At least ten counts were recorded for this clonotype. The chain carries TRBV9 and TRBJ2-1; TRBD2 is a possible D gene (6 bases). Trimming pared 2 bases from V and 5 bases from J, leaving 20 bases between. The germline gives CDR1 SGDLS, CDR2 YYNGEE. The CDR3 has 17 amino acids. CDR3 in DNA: TGTGCCAGCAGCGTTCCCCTTAGCGGAGGAACAAACAATGAGCAGTTCTTC. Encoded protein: CASSVPLSGGTNNEQFF.

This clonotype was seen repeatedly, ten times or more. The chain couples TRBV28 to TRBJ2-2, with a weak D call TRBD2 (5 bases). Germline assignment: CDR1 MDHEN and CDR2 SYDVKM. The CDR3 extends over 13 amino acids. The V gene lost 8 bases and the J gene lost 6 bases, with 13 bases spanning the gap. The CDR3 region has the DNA TGTGCCAGCGAGGGAATCACGGCCGGGGAGCTGTTTTTT. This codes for CASEGITAGELFF.

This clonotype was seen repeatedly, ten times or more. CDR3 bases: TGTGCCAGCACCACGACAGGGAACACTGAAGCTTTCTTT. Protein: CASTTTGNTEAFF. V and J are TRBV27 and TRBJ1-1; TRBD1 might be the D (6 bases). This CDR3 has 13 residues. Germline CDR1 MNHEY, CDR2 SMNVEV (reference sequence). V was shortened by 7 bases and J by 1 base, with 10 bases between the two germline ends.

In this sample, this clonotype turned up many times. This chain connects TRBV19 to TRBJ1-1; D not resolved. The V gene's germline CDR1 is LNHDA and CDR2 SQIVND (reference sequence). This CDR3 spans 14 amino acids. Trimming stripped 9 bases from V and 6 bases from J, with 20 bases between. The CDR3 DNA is TGTGCCAGCCGTCCGTCCCGGGATCGGGCTGAAGCTTTCTTT. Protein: CASRPSRDRAEAFF.

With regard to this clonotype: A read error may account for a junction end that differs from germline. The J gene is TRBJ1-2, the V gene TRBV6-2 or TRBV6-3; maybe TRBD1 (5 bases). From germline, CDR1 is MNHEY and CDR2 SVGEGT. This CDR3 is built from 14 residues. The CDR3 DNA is TGTGCCAGCAGCCCCCTCGGGGGTAACTATAGCTACACCTTC. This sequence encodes CASSPLGGNYSYTF.

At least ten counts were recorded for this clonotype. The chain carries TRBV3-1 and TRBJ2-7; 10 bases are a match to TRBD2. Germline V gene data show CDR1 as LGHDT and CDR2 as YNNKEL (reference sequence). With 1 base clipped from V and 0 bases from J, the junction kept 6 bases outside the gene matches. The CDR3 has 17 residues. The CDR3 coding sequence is TGTGCCAGCAGCCAAGCCTGGACTAGCGGAGACTCCTACGAGCAGTACTTC. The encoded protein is CASSQAWTSGDSYEQYF.

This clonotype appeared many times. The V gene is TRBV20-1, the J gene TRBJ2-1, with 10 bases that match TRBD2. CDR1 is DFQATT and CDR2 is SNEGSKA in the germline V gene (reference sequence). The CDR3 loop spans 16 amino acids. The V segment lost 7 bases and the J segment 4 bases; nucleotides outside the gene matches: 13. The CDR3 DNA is TGCAGTGTGAGGGGCGAAGCGGGGGGGGAGTACAATGAGCAGTTCTTC. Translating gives CSVRGEAGGEYNEQFF.

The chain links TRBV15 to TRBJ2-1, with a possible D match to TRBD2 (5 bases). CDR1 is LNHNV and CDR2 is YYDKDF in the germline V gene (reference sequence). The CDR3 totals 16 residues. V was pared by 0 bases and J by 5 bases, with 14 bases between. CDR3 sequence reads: CATSRERAPSNNEQFF. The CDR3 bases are TGTGCCACCAGCAGAGAGAGGGCCCCAAGCAACAATGAGCAGTTCTTC.

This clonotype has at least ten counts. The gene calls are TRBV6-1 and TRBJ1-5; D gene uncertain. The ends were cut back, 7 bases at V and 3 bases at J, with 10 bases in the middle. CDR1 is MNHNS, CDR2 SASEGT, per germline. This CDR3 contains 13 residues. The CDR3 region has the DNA TGTGCCAGCAAGGACGTTGACAATCAGCCCCAGCATTTT. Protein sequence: CASKDVDNQPQHF.

CDR3 nucleotides: TGTGCCAGTGAGGGCGGGCGAGGGATGCCCAATGAGCAGTTCTTC. It codes for CASEGGRGMPNEQFF. The rearrangement uses TRBV19 and TRBJ2-1; D perhaps matches TRBD2 (5 bases). The CDR3 runs 15 residues. V dropped 8 bases and J dropped 6 bases, with 20 bases sitting between them. The V gene's germline CDR1 is LNHDA and CDR2 SQIVND (reference sequence).

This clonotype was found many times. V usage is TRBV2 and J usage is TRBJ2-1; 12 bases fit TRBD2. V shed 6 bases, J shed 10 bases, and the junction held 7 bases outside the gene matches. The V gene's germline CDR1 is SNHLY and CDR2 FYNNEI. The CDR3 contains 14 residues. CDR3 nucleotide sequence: TGTGCCAGCAGGAGGCTAGCGGGAGGGGGCGAGCAGTTCTTC. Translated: CASRRLAGGGEQFF. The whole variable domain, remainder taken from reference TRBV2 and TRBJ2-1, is EPEVTQTPSHQVTQMGQEVILRCVPISNHLYFYWYRQILGQKVEFLVSFYNNEISEKSEIFDDQFSVERPDGSNFTLKIRSTKLEDSAMYFCASRRLAGGGEQFFGPGTRLTVL.

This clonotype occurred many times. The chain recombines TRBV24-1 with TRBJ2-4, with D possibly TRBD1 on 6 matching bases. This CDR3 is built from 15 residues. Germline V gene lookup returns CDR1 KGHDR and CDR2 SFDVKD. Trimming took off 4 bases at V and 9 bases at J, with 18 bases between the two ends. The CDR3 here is CATSDVTTGQGIQYF. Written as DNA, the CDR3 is TGTGCCACCAGTGACGTAACAACAGGGCAGGGCATTCAGTACTTC.

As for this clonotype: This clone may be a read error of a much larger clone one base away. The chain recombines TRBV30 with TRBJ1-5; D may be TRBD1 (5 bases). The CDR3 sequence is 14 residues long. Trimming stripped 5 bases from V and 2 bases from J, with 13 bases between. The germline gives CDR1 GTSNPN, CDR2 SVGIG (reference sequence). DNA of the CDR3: TGTGCCTGGGCGTTTCCACAGGGCAATCAGCCCCAGCATTTT. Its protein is CAWAFPQGNQPQHF.

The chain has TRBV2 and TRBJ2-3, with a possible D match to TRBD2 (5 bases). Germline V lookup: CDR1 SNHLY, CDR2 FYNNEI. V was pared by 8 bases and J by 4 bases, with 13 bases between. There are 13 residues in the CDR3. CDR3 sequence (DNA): TGTGCCAGCTGGTTCAGTAGCGCAGATACGCAGTATTTT. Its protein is CASWFSSADTQYF. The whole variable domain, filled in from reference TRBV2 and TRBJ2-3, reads EPEVTQTPSHQVTQMGQEVILRCVPISNHLYFYWYRQILGQKVEFLVSFYNNEISEKSEIFDDQFSVERPDGSNFTLKIRSTKLEDSAMYFCASWFSSADTQYFGPGTRLTVL.

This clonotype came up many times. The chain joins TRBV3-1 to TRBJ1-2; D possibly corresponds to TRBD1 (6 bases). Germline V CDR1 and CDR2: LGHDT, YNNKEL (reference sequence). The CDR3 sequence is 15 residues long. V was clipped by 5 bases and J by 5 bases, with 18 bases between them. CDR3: CASSSSWTVDYGYTF. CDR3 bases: TGTGCCAGCAGCTCCTCTTGGACAGTCGATTATGGCTACACCTTC.

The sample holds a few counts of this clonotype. In nucleotides, the CDR3 is TGTGCCAGCAGCCAAGGGCCAGGGACCCAGTACTTC. It codes for CASSQGPGTQYF. The chain uses TRBV4-2 and TRBJ2-5; D gene ambiguous. Looked up from germline, CDR1 is LGHNA and CDR2 is YNFKEQ. This CDR3 has 12 residues. Trimming took 1 base from V and 7 from J, leaving 7 bases between them.

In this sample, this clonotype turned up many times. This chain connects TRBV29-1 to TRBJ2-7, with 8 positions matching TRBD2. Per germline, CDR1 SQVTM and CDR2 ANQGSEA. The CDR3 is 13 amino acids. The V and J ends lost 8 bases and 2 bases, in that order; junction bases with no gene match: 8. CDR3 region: CSFIAGNTYEQYF. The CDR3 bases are TGCAGCTTTATAGCGGGGAACACCTACGAGCAGTACTTC.